This T cell receptor beta chain is from a study of blood T cell repertoires in COVID-19. Study information: Italy, Spain and the United States were the sources of the convalescent and acute COVID-19 samples.

The method was immunoSEQ multiplex PCR; TCRdb's version includes in-frame clones alone and lacks a portion of them. Here the sample spans fewer than 250,000 clones, around 90% being singletons. Germline V gene data show CDR1 as SGDLS and CDR2 as YYNGEE. Germline trimming cut 4 bases from V and 4 bases from J; bases unmatched to any gene: 9. This CDR3 is 15 amino acids long. The specimen sequenced was peripheral blood. This clonotype was obtained from a man younger than 45 with COVID-19, enrolled during active disease. The chain is built from TRBV9 and TRBJ1-2, with 8 bases aligning to TRBD1. The CDR3 loop is CASSPRTGHSYGYTF. DNA of the CDR3: TGTGCCAGCAGCCCACGGACAGGGCACAGCTATGGCTACACCTTC.